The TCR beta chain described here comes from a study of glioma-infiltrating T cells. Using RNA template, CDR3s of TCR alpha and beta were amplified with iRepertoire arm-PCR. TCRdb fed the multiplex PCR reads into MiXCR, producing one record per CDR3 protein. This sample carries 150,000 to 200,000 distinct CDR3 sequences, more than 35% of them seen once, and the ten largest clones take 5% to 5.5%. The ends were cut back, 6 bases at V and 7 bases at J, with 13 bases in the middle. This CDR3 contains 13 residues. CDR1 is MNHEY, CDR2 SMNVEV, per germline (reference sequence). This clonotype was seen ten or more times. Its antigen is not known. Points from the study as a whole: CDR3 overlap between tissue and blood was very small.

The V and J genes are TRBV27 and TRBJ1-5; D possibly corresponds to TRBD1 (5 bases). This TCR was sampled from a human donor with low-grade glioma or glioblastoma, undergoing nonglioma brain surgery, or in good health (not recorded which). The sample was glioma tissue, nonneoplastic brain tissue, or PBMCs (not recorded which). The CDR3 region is CASSLGVGQPQHF. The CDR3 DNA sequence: TGTGCCAGCAGCTTGGGGGTAGGACAGCCCCAGCATTTT.